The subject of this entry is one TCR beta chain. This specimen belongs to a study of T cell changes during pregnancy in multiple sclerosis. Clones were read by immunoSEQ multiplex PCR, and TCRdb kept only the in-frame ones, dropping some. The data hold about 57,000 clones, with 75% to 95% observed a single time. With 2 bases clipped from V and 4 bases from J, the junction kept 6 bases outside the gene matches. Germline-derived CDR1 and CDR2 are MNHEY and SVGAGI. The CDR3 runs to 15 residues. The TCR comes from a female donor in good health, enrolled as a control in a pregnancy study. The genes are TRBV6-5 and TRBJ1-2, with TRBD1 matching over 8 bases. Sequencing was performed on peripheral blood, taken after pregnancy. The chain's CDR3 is CASSYAAGGSYGYTF. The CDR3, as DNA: TGTGCCAGCAGTTACGCGGCAGGGGGCAGCTATGGCTACACCTTC.